Listed below are T cell receptor beta chains from one sample, sequenced in a study of T cells in Graves' hyperthyroidism and ophthalmopathy. TCRdb redid the calling of the multiplex PCR reads with MiXCR, one entry per CDR3 protein. The sample consists of around 300,000 distinct CDR3 sequences, about an eighth of them appearing once. The sample comprised blood. Receptors were obtained from a woman in her 30s with Graves' hyperthyroidism that later progressed to Graves' ophthalmopathy. The conserved cysteine and the conserved F or W are not part of the CDR3 here.

TRBJ2-3,15,TRBV27,ASSPQGWHLSTDTQY
TRBJ1-2,12,TRBV7-2,ASSLFGANYGYT
TRBJ2-1,12,TRBV2,ASSVGGRASEQF
TRBJ2-2,16,TRBV7-9,ASSTRSGTAENTGELF
TRBJ2-2,12,TRBV24-1,ATSVNMNTGELF
TRBJ2-1,12,TRBV4-2,ASSPNRDRGEQF
TRBJ2-3,12,TRBV18,ASTVRGNTDTQY
TRBJ2-5,11,TRBV19,ASSLGGFGTQY
TRBJ1-1,12,TRBV28,ASRRYGQNTEAF
TRBJ1-4,12,TRBV4-1,ASSSGDLNEKLF
TRBJ2-1,14,TRBV20-1,SATKGAGLFYNEQF
TRBJ2-7,13,TRBV9,ASSVAVTEQGEQY
TRBJ1-2,13,TRBV13,ASSFMPASNYGYT
TRBJ2-2,18,TRBV10-3,AISDELAASKVGYTGELF
TRBJ2-5,12,TRBV7-8,ASSAHRGGETQY
TRBJ1-6,13,TRBV19,ASSSTDPYNSPLH
TRBJ2-3,10,TRBV5-8,ASSASADTQY
TRBJ2-2,12,TRBV25-1,ASSAGGFAGELF
TRBJ2-5,12,TRBV4-1,ASSQVAFSETQY
TRBJ1-5,14,TRBV27,ASSLSGQGGNQPQH
TRBJ2-2,12,TRBV20-1,SARDGTNTGELF
TRBJ1-5,12,TRBV19,ASKVTANNQPQH
TRBJ2-3,12,TRBV7-9,ASSLAQYTDTQY
TRBJ2-1,13,TRBV7-2,ASSLVLATNSEQF
TRBJ1-1,11,TRBV10-2,ASSEWDGAEAF
TRBJ1-1,11,TRBV9,ASSVVGESEAF
TRBJ2-3,12,TRBV27,ASRRTGGTDTQY
TRBJ2-1,13,TRBV27,ASSLRTSGSGEQF
TRBJ2-1,14,TRBV12-3/TRBV12-4,ASSAPLATSYNEQF
TRBJ1-1,13,TRBV4-1,ASRLPGQTNTEAF
TRBJ1-5,14,TRBV6-1,ASRQGWEAPGQPQH
TRBJ2-5,12,TRBV5-1,ASSPHGGQETQY
TRBJ2-7,13,TRBV27,ASSHEGQVNGEQY
TRBJ2-1,12,TRBV15,ATSRGTIKREQF
TRBJ2-7,11,TRBV9,ASSVDRGYEQY
TRBJ2-1,13,TRBV6-1,ASNPGASGTYEQF
TRBJ2-3,10,TRBV12-3/TRBV12-4,AAGTDTDTQY
TRBJ2-3,13,TRBV10-3,AISAVESWTDTQY
TRBJ1-1,13,TRBV12-3/TRBV12-4,ASSFADRASGEAF
TRBJ2-7,14,TRBV28,ASSLGASLARHEQY
TRBJ2-1,13,TRBV7-9,ASSTGLAGVGEQF
TRBJ2-1,13,TRBV30,AWSLDSRGYNEQF
TRBJ2-1,13,TRBV7-9,ASRTPSGRSNEQF
TRBJ2-7,13,TRBV7-9,ASSLGRDSDYEQY
TRBJ1-5,11,TRBV27,ASSPTGGQPQH